These 5 T cell receptor beta chains originate from one sample sequenced in a study of OX40 agonist ivuxolimab in advanced cancers. This table comes from immunoSEQ multiplex PCR, and its TCRdb copy is limited to in-frame clones, with some not included. The table has 55,000 to 80,000 clones, around 87% seen once; the top ten hold about 1.3%. Sequencing was performed on CD4+ or CD8+ T cells sorted from blood, taken in a trial of the OX40 agonist ivuxolimab. The receptor set was obtained from an adult with an advanced solid tumor such as melanoma, head and neck, liver or kidney cancer.

The chain is built from TRBV15 and TRBJ2-1, with D perhaps TRBD1 (5 bases). Germline V lookup: CDR1 LNHNV, CDR2 YYDKDF (reference sequence). The CDR3 consists of 15 residues. V was clipped by 4 bases and J by 4 bases, with 14 bases between them. The CDR3 spells CATSTELTAYNEQFF. CDR3 DNA: TGTGCCACCAGCACAGAGCTGACAGCATACAATGAGCAGTTCTTC.

This rearrangement joins TRBV5-5 to TRBJ2-7; 9 bases line up with TRBD1. The CDR3 consists of 15 residues. Germline CDR1 SGHKS, CDR2 YYEKEE (reference sequence). V shed 5 bases, J shed 6 bases, and the junction held 12 bases outside the gene matches. The CDR3 sequence: CASSEGQGIAAEQYF. The CDR3 DNA is TGTGCCAGCAGTGAGGGACAGGGAATAGCGGCCGAGCAGTACTTC.

This clone came up a few times. This chain joins TRBV5-5 and TRBJ1-3, with a tentative D call TRBD1 (5 bases). The CDR3 loop spans 15 amino acids. V lost 4 bases and J 0 bases, leaving 11 bases between the germline ends. Germline-derived CDR1 and CDR2 are SGHKS and YYEKEE (reference sequence). Here the CDR3 reads CASSQAGTSGNTIYF. CDR3 nucleotides: TGTGCCAGCAGCCAAGCCGGGACCTCTGGAAACACCATATATTTT.

The genes are TRBV5-4 and TRBJ1-1; 8 bases map to TRBD1. The trim removed 2 bases at V and 6 bases at J, leaving 0 bases unmatched. Germline V CDR1 and CDR2: SGHNT, YYREEE (reference sequence). There are 12 residues in the CDR3. For the CDR3, the DNA is TGTGCCAGCAGCTTACAGGGGGCTGAAGCTTTCTTT. This codes for CASSLQGAEAFF.

This clone was seen only once. The chain joins TRBV7-8 to TRBJ2-7; either TRBD1 or TRBD2 may fit D (5 bases each). The ends were cut back, 1 base at V and 2 bases at J, with 21 bases in the middle. Germline V gives CDR1 SGHVS, CDR2 FQNEAQ. The CDR3 consists of 18 residues. This chain's CDR3 is CASSLGSWGSKRTYEQYF. CDR3 DNA sequence: TGTGCCAGCAGCTTAGGATCCTGGGGGTCAAAAAGAACCTACGAGCAGTACTTC. Together with reference TRBV7-8 and TRBJ2-7, the CDR3 gives the full variable domain: GAGVSQSPRYKVAKRGQDVALRCDPISGHVSLFWYQQALGQGPEFLTYFQNEAQLDKSGLPSDRFFAERPEGSVSTLKIQRTQQEDSAVYLCASSLGSWGSKRTYEQYFGPGTRLTVT.